These 15 T cell receptor beta chains were sequenced from one sample in a study of blood T cell repertoires in COVID-19. Profiled with immunoSEQ multiplex PCR; TCRdb holds only in-frame clones, not every one. The data show some 260,000 clones, around four fifths seen once. The material sequenced was PBMCs or T cells enriched from blood (not recorded which). These receptors all come from a man aged 25-40 years with acute COVID-19.

The chain couples TRBV15 to TRBJ1-2; possible D gene TRBD1, 5 bases. This CDR3 comprises 17 residues. Germline loops: CDR1 LNHNV, CDR2 YYDKDF (reference sequence). Trimming shortened V by 0 bases and J by 8 bases, and 22 bases separated the two germline ends. Written as DNA, the CDR3 is TGTGCCACCAGCAGAGATAATAAGGCGGGGCCAGCGCTCGGCTACACCTTC. Its protein is CATSRDNKAGPALGYTF.

The V gene is TRBV24-1, the J gene TRBJ2-1; perhaps TRBD2 as D (7 bases). Trimming stripped 2 bases from V and 0 bases from J, with 10 bases between. This CDR3 comprises 16 residues. Germline V gene sequence: CDR1 KGHDR, CDR2 SFDVKD. In DNA, the CDR3 is TGTGCCACCAGTGATTCTGCGGGGGCCTCCTACAATGAGCAGTTCTTC. This codes for CATSDSAGASYNEQFF.

The chain employs TRBV6-5 and TRBJ2-1; D is ambiguous. The V and J ends lost 5 bases and 3 bases respectively, with 11 bases between them. Germline V gene data show CDR1 as MNHEY and CDR2 as SVGAGI. The CDR3 covers 14 residues. The CDR3 DNA reads as TGTGCCAGCAGTACCCCGAGAAGCTACAATGAGCAGTTCTTC. This sequence encodes CASSTPRSYNEQFF.

This chain uses TRBV3-1 (or the pseudogene TRBV3-2) with TRBJ2-1; 10 bases are a match to TRBD1. The CDR3 is made up of 13 amino acids. Losses at the gene ends were 4 bases for V and 9 bases for J; bases not matched to a gene: 3. The germline V gene has CDR1 LGHDT and CDR2 YNNKEL (reference sequence). CDR3 residues: CASSRQGAGEQFF. The CDR3 DNA reads TGTGCCAGCAGCCGACAGGGGGCAGGTGAGCAGTTCTTC.

The chain links TRBV4-3 to TRBJ1-5, with TRBD1 matching over 10 bases. The CDR3 runs 16 residues. The V gene's germline CDR1 is LGHNA and CDR2 YSLEER. V lost 1 base and J lost 5; bases outside the gene matches: 5. CDR3 sequence (DNA): TGCGCCAGCAGCCAAGCGCGGACAGGGGGAGATCAGCCCCAGCATTTT. Translating it yields CASSQARTGGDQPQHF.

This chain connects TRBV6-5 to TRBJ2-3; D remains unclear. This CDR3 contains 13 residues. Germline V gives CDR1 MNHEY, CDR2 SVGAGI. Trimming took 2 bases from V and 8 from J, leaving 11 bases between them. CDR3 loop: CASSYVVGGTQYF. CDR3 bases: TGTGCCAGCAGTTACGTCGTCGGCGGTACGCAGTATTTT.

This clone was counted once. V gene TRBV11-2 combines with J gene TRBJ1-2; TRBD1 is a possible D gene (6 bases). The CDR3 consists of 18 residues. V was shortened by 6 bases and J by 4 bases, with 27 bases between the two germline ends. From germline, CDR1 is SGHAT and CDR2 FQNNGV. In nucleotides, the CDR3 is TGTGCCAGCAGATCCCCCAGGGGACCTGCCCGAGTCGGCTATGGCTACACCTTC. Amino acid sequence: CASRSPRGPARVGYGYTF. Full variable domain (outside the CDR3, taken from reference TRBV11-2 and TRBJ1-2): EAGVAQSPRYKIIEKRQSVAFWCNPISGHATLYWYQQILGQGPKLLIQFQNNGVVDDSQLPKDRFSAERLKGVDSTLKIQPAKLEDSAVYLCASRSPRGPARVGYGYTFGSGTRLTVV.

The genes are TRBV5-1 and TRBJ1-6; D is possibly TRBD1 (5 bases). Trimming cost V 1 base and J 0 bases, with 8 bases left between them. Germline lookup yields CDR1 SGHRS and CDR2 YFSETQ. This CDR3 spans 16 amino acids. This CDR3 reads CASSLSGGSYNSPLHF. DNA of the CDR3: TGCGCCAGCAGCTTGTCGGGGGGCTCCTATAATTCACCCCTCCACTTT.

This chain uses TRBV5-1 with TRBJ2-7, with 14 bases lining up with TRBD2. J was trimmed by 0 bases and V by 3 bases; bases with no gene match: 8. This CDR3 contains 18 residues. Germline CDR1 and CDR2: SGHRS and YFSETQ. The DNA for the CDR3 is TGCGCCAGCAGCTCCATGGGACTAGCGGGGGACTTCTCCTACGAGCAGTACGTC. It yields the protein CASSSMGLAGDFSYEQYV.

The chain recombines TRBV5-1 with TRBJ1-6, with 8 bases fitting TRBD1. V dropped 2 bases and J dropped 9; count of bases not matched to a gene: 10. Looked up from germline, CDR1 is SGHRS and CDR2 is YFSETQ. The CDR3 length is 16 residues. The CDR3 DNA reads TGCGCCAGCAGCTTTAATTCTGGGACAGGTCGTTCACCCCTCCACTTT. Translating gives CASSFNSGTGRSPLHF.

This clone appeared once. The rearrangement joins TRBV12-3 or TRBV12-4 to TRBJ1-2, with D maybe TRBD1 (6 bases). The CDR3 runs 11 residues. Trimming shortened V by 8 bases and J by 8 bases, and 12 bases separated the two germline ends. The CDR3 DNA reads as TGTGCCAGCCCCAGGGGCTTCGGCTACACCTTC. Translated: CASPRGFGYTF.

This clone was seen a single time. V and J are TRBV2 and TRBJ1-1, with D unclear. Germline V lookup: CDR1 SNHLY, CDR2 FYNNEI. V dropped 6 bases and J dropped 7 bases, with 6 bases sitting between them. There are 10 residues in the CDR3. The CDR3 coding sequence is TGTGCCAGCAGCCTAAATGAAGCTTTCTTT. Protein: CASSLNEAFF.

The chain couples TRBV11-3 to TRBJ2-1, with 9 nucleotides matching TRBD2. The CDR3 has 14 amino acids. From germline, CDR1 is SGHNT and CDR2 YENEEA. Unmatched junction bases numbered 6, after V lost 5 bases and J lost 7 bases. The CDR3 is CASSESGRRNEQFF. The CDR3 DNA reads as TGTGCCAGCAGCGAGAGCGGGAGGCGGAATGAGCAGTTCTTC.

The J gene is TRBJ1-1, the V gene TRBV6-5; weak D call: TRBD1 (5 bases). This CDR3 comprises 15 residues. V lost 6 bases, J lost 5 bases, and 19 bases lay in between. Germline V gene sequence: CDR1 MNHEY, CDR2 SVGAGI. CDR3 DNA: TGTGCCAGCAGGGGCTTGGGGGGAAAGGGGACTGAAGCTTTCTTT. It specifies CASRGLGGKGTEAFF.

This clone was seen a few times. This chain uses TRBV5-5 with TRBJ2-1; 10 bases fit TRBD2. The junction had 6 bases not matched to a gene; V was cut back by 2 bases and J by 4 bases. The germline V gene has CDR1 SGHKS and CDR2 YYEKEE (reference sequence). This CDR3 has 16 amino acids. This CDR3 reads CASSFASGSMYNEQFF. The DNA for the CDR3 is TGTGCCAGCAGCTTTGCTAGCGGGAGTATGTACAATGAGCAGTTCTTC.